A single T cell receptor beta chain is shown here with its context. The target antigen is unknown. This table comes from immunoSEQ multiplex PCR, and its TCRdb copy is limited to in-frame clones, with some not included. The repertoire consists of around 2,000,000 clones, with about 93% occurring once and the leading ten covering approximately 1.7%. The naive CD8 subset, CD45RO-negative cells positively selected for CCR7, excluded terminally differentiated effector memory CD45RA+ cells. None of the donors, who were healthy HIV-negative adults, had recently had acute infections or vaccinations. Germline-derived CDR1 and CDR2 are LNHDA and SQIVND (reference sequence). V was pared by 6 bases and J by 0 bases, with 8 bases of the junction left unmatched. The CDR3 is made up of 16 amino acids. The data were obtained in a study of shared clonotypes between healthy human individuals. Study overall: Ranging from 18 to 49 in age, donors were a couple of women and a few men.

General study points: Sorted-subset sequencing, rarefaction showed, was incomplete despite large depth. Of the naive CD4 clonotypes, around 5.2% were shared across a handful of donors.

The chain combines TRBV19 with TRBJ1-3; 7 bases match TRBD1. Sequenced input: naive CD8+ T cells from PBMCs. The sequence came from a man between 18 and 29 years old in good health. Some clones in this sample may be carry-over from other donors' samples. The CDR3 here is CASRRDRSLSGNTIYF. The CDR3 DNA follows: TGTGCCAGTAGAAGGGACAGAAGCCTCTCTGGAAACACCATATATTTT.